This TCR beta chain was observed in a study of post-analysis software for immune sequencing data. Only a few counts were recorded for this clonotype. No antigen is known for it. The ends were cut back, 1 base at V and 2 bases at J, with 12 bases in the middle. This CDR3 contains 16 residues. In germline, CDR1 is SGHTA, CDR2 FQGTGA. Findings and caveats of the study: In patients, TRBV5-6, TRBV5-1 and TRBV20-1 belonged to roughly five TRBV segments found more frequently than in controls.

Prepared TCR beta cDNA libraries contained unique molecular identifiers. TCRdb re-called the PCR reads through MiXCR, storing one row per CDR3 protein. The sample has 750,000 to 950,000 distinct CDR3 sequences; about 53% are singletons. This TCR came from a girl aged 10-17 years with multiple sclerosis. Material: blood. The chain carries TRBV7-3 and TRBJ2-1, with a tentative D call TRBD2 (6 bases). CDR3 DNA: TGTGCCAGCAGCTTAAAAATGGCTAGCGCCTACAATGAGCAGTTCTTC. Its protein is CASSLKMASAYNEQFF.